The rows below give T cell receptor beta chains drawn from one sample of a study of T cell changes during pregnancy in multiple sclerosis. Using immunoSEQ multiplex PCR, the repertoire was profiled, and TCRdb retains in-frame clones only, with some absent. The sample shows around 30,000 clones, 90% of them seen only once. Here the sequenced sample was CD8+ T cells from peripheral blood mononuclear cells, taken in the second trimester of pregnancy. Receptors originate from a female donor with multiple sclerosis, enrolled in a pregnancy study. Each CDR3 is given with its conserved first and last residue. A D gene is named only where the DNA matches it firmly. The size field is filled for only some rows; it gives once, few, many or a size class.

J gene: TRBJ1-1; V gene: TRBV4-1; D gene: NA; clone size: NA; CDR3 protein: CASRNRVTEAFF; CDR3 DNA: TGCGCCAGCAGAAACAGGGTCACTGAAGCTTTCTTT
J gene: TRBJ2-1; V gene: TRBV25-1; D gene: TRBD1; clone size: NA; CDR3 protein: CASSDPGRTGDEQFF; CDR3 DNA: TGTGCCAGCAGTGACCCGGGACGAACAGGGGATGAGCAGTTCTTC
J gene: TRBJ2-1; V gene: TRBV19; D gene: TRBD2; clone size: NA; CDR3 protein: CASSISGRRGEQFF; CDR3 DNA: TGTGCCAGTAGTATCAGCGGGAGGCGCGGTGAGCAGTTCTTC
J gene: TRBJ1-2; V gene: TRBV29-1; D gene: NA; clone size: NA; CDR3 protein: CSVEEGENYGYTF; CDR3 DNA: TGCAGCGTTGAAGAAGGGGAAAACTATGGCTACACCTTC
J gene: TRBJ1-2; V gene: TRBV5-4; D gene: NA; clone size: NA; CDR3 protein: CASRSRGANYGYTF; CDR3 DNA: TGTGCCAGCAGATCCAGAGGCGCTAACTATGGCTACACCTTC
J gene: TRBJ1-1; V gene: TRBV7-9; D gene: TRBD1; clone size: NA; CDR3 protein: CASSSTGTGGTEAFF; CDR3 DNA: TGTGCCAGCAGCTCAACCGGGACAGGGGGCACTGAAGCTTTCTTT
J gene: TRBJ2-5; V gene: TRBV7-9; D gene: NA; clone size: NA; CDR3 protein: CASSLAAGQETQYF; CDR3 DNA: TGTGCCAGCAGCTTAGCGGCGGGGCAAGAGACCCAGTACTTC
J gene: TRBJ1-4; V gene: TRBV19; D gene: NA; clone size: NA; CDR3 protein: CASSRKGDEKLFF; CDR3 DNA: TGTGCCAGTAGTCGTAAGGGAGATGAAAAACTGTTTTTT
J gene: TRBJ1-1; V gene: TRBV11-2; D gene: NA; clone size: NA; CDR3 protein: CASSLDGSWNTEAFF; CDR3 DNA: TGTGCCAGCAGCTTAGACGGGAGTTGGAACACTGAAGCTTTCTTT
J gene: TRBJ1-1; V gene: TRBV19; D gene: NA; clone size: NA; CDR3 protein: CASSTTGSGNTEAFF; CDR3 DNA: TGTGCCAGTAGTACAACAGGTTCGGGGAACACTGAAGCTTTCTTT
J gene: TRBJ2-7; V gene: TRBV19; D gene: TRBD1; clone size: NA; CDR3 protein: CASSSRDRFPYEQYF; CDR3 DNA: TGTGCCAGTAGTTCAAGGGACAGGTTTCCCTACGAGCAGTACTTC
J gene: TRBJ2-7; V gene: TRBV7-9; D gene: NA; clone size: NA; CDR3 protein: CASSRVLVPYEQYF; CDR3 DNA: TGTGCCAGCAGCCGTGTACTAGTACCCTACGAGCAGTACTTC
J gene: TRBJ2-7; V gene: TRBV5-6; D gene: NA; clone size: NA; CDR3 protein: CASSLGRGGDEQYF; CDR3 DNA: TGTGCCAGCAGCTTGGGGAGGGGGGGGGACGAGCAGTACTTC
J gene: TRBJ2-2; V gene: TRBV15; D gene: TRBD2; clone size: once; CDR3 protein: CATSLGTTLDGELFF; CDR3 DNA: TGTGCCACCAGCCTTGGGACTACTCTCGACGGGGAGCTGTTTTTT
J gene: TRBJ2-1; V gene: TRBV27; D gene: TRBD1; clone size: NA; CDR3 protein: CASSLSATGNNEQFF; CDR3 DNA: TGTGCCAGCAGTTTATCGGCGACAGGGAACAATGAGCAGTTCTTC
J gene: TRBJ2-7; V gene: TRBV28; D gene: TRBD1; clone size: NA; CDR3 protein: CASSFELRQGSYEQYF; CDR3 DNA: TGTGCCAGCAGTTTTGAGTTGAGACAGGGCTCCTACGAGCAGTACTTC
J gene: TRBJ1-5; V gene: TRBV29-1; D gene: NA; clone size: NA; CDR3 protein: CTQKYSNQPQHF; CDR3 DNA: TGCACACAGAAGTATAGCAATCAGCCCCAGCATTTT
J gene: TRBJ2-5; V gene: TRBV18; D gene: TRBD2; clone size: NA; CDR3 protein: CASSPSSGRGETQYF; CDR3 DNA: TGTGCCAGCTCACCATCTAGCGGGAGGGGTGAGACCCAGTACTTC
J gene: TRBJ2-3; V gene: TRBV7-3; D gene: NA; clone size: NA; CDR3 protein: CASSLLAGTDTQYF; CDR3 DNA: TGTGCCAGCAGCCTACTAGCTGGCACAGATACGCAGTATTTT
J gene: TRBJ2-3; V gene: TRBV4-1; D gene: TRBD2; clone size: NA; CDR3 protein: CASSLGTSGRATDTQYF; CDR3 DNA: TGCGCCAGCAGCCTAGGGACTAGCGGAAGGGCAACAGATACGCAGTATTTT
J gene: TRBJ2-7; V gene: TRBV19; D gene: TRBD1; clone size: NA; CDR3 protein: CASSHPLSGGYTYEQYF; CDR3 DNA: TGTGCCAGTAGTCACCCCCTTTCAGGGGGATACACCTACGAGCAGTACTTC
J gene: TRBJ1-3; V gene: TRBV28; D gene: NA; clone size: NA; CDR3 protein: CASSFSTFSGNTIYF; CDR3 DNA: TGTGCCAGCAGTTTTTCTACCTTCTCTGGAAACACCATATATTTT
J gene: TRBJ2-1; V gene: TRBV9; D gene: TRBD2; clone size: NA; CDR3 protein: CASSVSSGGVFNEQFF; CDR3 DNA: TGTGCCAGCAGCGTCTCTAGCGGGGGGGTTTTCAATGAGCAGTTCTTC
J gene: TRBJ1-4; V gene: TRBV5-1; D gene: TRBD1; clone size: NA; CDR3 protein: CASSLSLDRGLMEEKLFF; CDR3 DNA: TGCGCCAGCAGCTTGAGTCTGGACAGGGGGCTAATGGAAGAAAAACTGTTTTTT
J gene: TRBJ2-7; V gene: TRBV11-2; D gene: TRBD2; clone size: NA; CDR3 protein: CASSSSGTYEQYF; CDR3 DNA: TGTGCCAGCAGCTCTAGCGGAACCTACGAGCAGTACTTC
J gene: TRBJ2-3; V gene: TRBV4-1; D gene: TRBD2; clone size: few; CDR3 protein: CASSQVGTSGTDTQYF; CDR3 DNA: TGCGCCAGCAGCCAAGTGGGAACTAGCGGCACAGATACGCAGTATTTT
J gene: TRBJ2-1; V gene: TRBV29-1; D gene: NA; clone size: NA; CDR3 protein: CSVPNRSVTYNEQFF; CDR3 DNA: TGCAGCGTTCCGAATAGGAGTGTCACCTACAATGAGCAGTTCTTC
J gene: TRBJ2-3; V gene: TRBV13; D gene: TRBD2; clone size: once; CDR3 protein: CASSLSEAGLAGARSTDTQYF; CDR3 DNA: TGTGCCAGCAGCTTGTCGGAAGCAGGACTAGCGGGAGCCAGAAGCACAGATACGCAGTATTTT
J gene: TRBJ2-1; V gene: TRBV28; D gene: TRBD2; clone size: NA; CDR3 protein: CASSPGLAEYNEQFF; CDR3 DNA: TGTGCCAGCAGTCCCGGACTAGCGGAGTACAATGAGCAGTTCTTC
J gene: TRBJ1-2; V gene: TRBV19; D gene: NA; clone size: NA; CDR3 protein: CASSIESPGIVGYTF; CDR3 DNA: TGTGCCAGTAGTATAGAGTCACCAGGCATCGTCGGCTACACCTTC
J gene: TRBJ2-5; V gene: TRBV9; D gene: TRBD1; clone size: NA; CDR3 protein: CASSVAGTEETQYF; CDR3 DNA: TGTGCCAGCAGCGTTGCCGGGACAGAAGAGACCCAGTACTTC
J gene: TRBJ2-7; V gene: TRBV6-5; D gene: TRBD1; clone size: NA; CDR3 protein: CASSYSETGAYEQYF; CDR3 DNA: TGTGCCAGCAGTTACTCGGAGACAGGGGCCTACGAGCAGTACTTC
J gene: TRBJ2-7; V gene: TRBV5-3; D gene: NA; clone size: NA; CDR3 protein: CARSDRFGQVSEQYF; CDR3 DNA: TGTGCCAGATCGGATAGGTTTGGGCAGGTTTCCGAGCAGTACTTC
J gene: TRBJ2-1; V gene: TRBV9; D gene: NA; clone size: NA; CDR3 protein: CASSVVAAYNEQFF; CDR3 DNA: TGTGCCAGCAGCGTAGTAGCAGCCTACAATGAGCAGTTCTTC
J gene: TRBJ1-5; V gene: TRBV6-5; D gene: TRBD1; clone size: medium-sized; CDR3 protein: CASSPRDRENQPQHF; CDR3 DNA: TGTGCCAGCAGTCCCCGGGACAGGGAGAATCAGCCCCAGCATTTT
J gene: TRBJ1-3; V gene: TRBV4-1; D gene: NA; clone size: NA; CDR3 protein: CASSQVDSSGNTIYF; CDR3 DNA: TGCGCCAGCAGCCAAGTGGACAGCTCTGGAAACACCATATATTTT
J gene: TRBJ2-7; V gene: TRBV30; D gene: NA; clone size: NA; CDR3 protein: CAWSGTGLGIEQYF; CDR3 DNA: TGTGCCTGGAGTGGCACGGGACTCGGCATCGAGCAGTACTTC
J gene: TRBJ2-1; V gene: TRBV4-1; D gene: TRBD2; clone size: NA; CDR3 protein: CASSQRGTSGNEQFF; CDR3 DNA: TGCGCCAGCAGCCAAAGGGGGACTAGCGGCAATGAGCAGTTCTTC
J gene: TRBJ2-5; V gene: TRBV28; D gene: TRBD2; clone size: NA; CDR3 protein: CASSSSPGGLTQETQYF; CDR3 DNA: TGTGCCAGCAGTTCCAGTCCGGGAGGACTTACACAAGAGACCCAGTACTTC
J gene: TRBJ1-4; V gene: TRBV9; D gene: NA; clone size: NA; CDR3 protein: CASSTSPGGEGEKLFF; CDR3 DNA: TGTGCCAGCAGCACCTCCCCGGGGGGCGAAGGTGAAAAACTGTTTTTT
J gene: TRBJ2-7; V gene: TRBV6-1; D gene: NA; clone size: NA; CDR3 protein: CASSEGGTGYEQYF; CDR3 DNA: TGTGCCAGCAGTGAGGGCGGGACCGGATACGAGCAGTACTTC
J gene: TRBJ1-2; V gene: TRBV2; D gene: TRBD1; clone size: NA; CDR3 protein: CASFRGQGDYGYTF; CDR3 DNA: TGTGCCAGCTTCCGGGGACAGGGGGATTATGGCTACACCTTC
J gene: TRBJ1-2; V gene: TRBV4-2; D gene: TRBD1; clone size: once; CDR3 protein: CASSPGIDRAEGYYGYTF; CDR3 DNA: TGTGCCAGCAGCCCAGGCATAGACAGGGCGGAGGGGTACTATGGCTACACCTTC
J gene: TRBJ2-7; V gene: TRBV4-1; D gene: TRBD2; clone size: NA; CDR3 protein: CASSLRLAGSYEQYF; CDR3 DNA: TGCGCCAGCAGCCTCCGACTAGCGGGCTCTTACGAGCAGTACTTC
J gene: TRBJ1-2; V gene: TRBV6-5; D gene: TRBD1; clone size: NA; CDR3 protein: CASSYTWTGGYYGYTF; CDR3 DNA: TGTGCCAGCAGTTACACCTGGACAGGGGGCTATTATGGCTACACCTTC
J gene: TRBJ2-1; V gene: TRBV27; D gene: NA; clone size: NA; CDR3 protein: CASTSPYNEQFF; CDR3 DNA: TGTGCCAGCACCTCCCCCTACAATGAGCAGTTCTTC
J gene: TRBJ2-1; V gene: TRBV10-1; D gene: TRBD2; clone size: once; CDR3 protein: CASSVASGSDEQFF; CDR3 DNA: TGCGCCAGCAGTGTCGCTAGCGGCAGCGATGAGCAGTTCTTC
J gene: TRBJ2-5; V gene: TRBV19; D gene: NA; clone size: NA; CDR3 protein: CASSIWGRRETQYF; CDR3 DNA: TGTGCCAGTAGTATATGGGGGCGGCGGGAGACCCAGTACTTC
J gene: TRBJ2-7; V gene: TRBV4-1; D gene: TRBD2; clone size: NA; CDR3 protein: CASSQVSTSGNEQYF; CDR3 DNA: TGCGCCAGCAGCCAAGTTTCGACTAGCGGGAACGAGCAGTACTTC
J gene: TRBJ2-7; V gene: TRBV9; D gene: TRBD1; clone size: NA; CDR3 protein: CASSGTGGSYEQYF; CDR3 DNA: TGTGCCAGCAGTGGGACAGGGGGCTCCTACGAGCAGTACTTC
J gene: TRBJ2-7; V gene: TRBV14; D gene: NA; clone size: NA; CDR3 protein: CASSHRLDGYEQYF; CDR3 DNA: TGTGCCAGCAGCCACCGACTAGACGGCTACGAGCAGTACTTC
J gene: TRBJ1-1; V gene: TRBV6-1; D gene: TRBD1; clone size: NA; CDR3 protein: CASSLDRANTEAFF; CDR3 DNA: TGTGCCAGCAGCCTCGACAGGGCGAACACTGAAGCTTTCTTT
J gene: TRBJ2-7; V gene: TRBV19; D gene: TRBD2; clone size: NA; CDR3 protein: CASSMVTSDYEQYF; CDR3 DNA: TGTGCCAGTAGTATGGTGACTAGCGACTACGAGCAGTACTTC